This T cell receptor beta chain came from a study of T cell clonality in common variable immunodeficiency. Profiling relied on immunoSEQ multiplex PCR, and the TCRdb table lists in-frame clones only, not all of them. The sample yields about 39,000 clones, without any singletons. The V gene's germline CDR1 is KGHSH and CDR2 LQKENI. The V gene lost 6 bases and the J gene lost 1 base, with 9 bases spanning the gap. CDR3 length: 13 amino acids. Worth noting for this clone: With the read ending 3 residues before the CDR3 end, the germline J gene is used to fill in that end.

Sequencing was carried out using peripheral blood mononuclear cells. The chain has TRBV18 and TRBJ1-1, with D unresolved. The receptor comes from a person aged 18-69 years in good health. CDR3 sequence: CASSPDWNTEAFF. CDR3 DNA, as far as it was read: TGTGCCAGCTCGCCCGACTGGAACACTGAA.